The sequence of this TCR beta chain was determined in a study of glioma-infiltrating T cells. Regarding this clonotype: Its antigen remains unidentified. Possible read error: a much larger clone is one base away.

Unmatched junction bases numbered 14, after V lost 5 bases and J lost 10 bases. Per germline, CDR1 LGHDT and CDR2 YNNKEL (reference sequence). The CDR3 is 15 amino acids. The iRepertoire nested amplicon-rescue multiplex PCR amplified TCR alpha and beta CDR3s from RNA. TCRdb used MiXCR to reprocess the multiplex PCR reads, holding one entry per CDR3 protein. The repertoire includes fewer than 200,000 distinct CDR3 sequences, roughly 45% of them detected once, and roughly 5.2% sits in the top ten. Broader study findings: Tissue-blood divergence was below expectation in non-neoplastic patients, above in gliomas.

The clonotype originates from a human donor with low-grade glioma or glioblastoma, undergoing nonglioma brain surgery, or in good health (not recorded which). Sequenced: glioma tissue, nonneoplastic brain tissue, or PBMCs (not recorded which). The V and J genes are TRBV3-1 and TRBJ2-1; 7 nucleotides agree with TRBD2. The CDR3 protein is CASSEVAGAGYEQFF. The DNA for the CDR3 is TGTGCCAGCAGCGAAGTAGCTGGAGCGGGATACGAGCAGTTCTTC.